This TCR beta chain was profiled in a study of breast tumors, draining lymph nodes, adjacent tissues. Study-level results: That most tumor T cells come from lymph nodes remained unproven.

TCRdb called the multiplex PCR reads again in MiXCR, with one record for every CDR3 protein. The profile shows more than 15,000 distinct CDR3 sequences, roughly 64% of them singletons. The V gene's germline CDR1 is SGDLS and CDR2 YYNGEE. The CDR3 loop spans 15 amino acids. Trimming removed 0 bases from V and 0 bases from J, with 7 bases in between. This clonotype is deemed medium-sized. Its target is unknown. This clonotype was obtained from a female donor with breast cancer. Some clones in this sample may be carry-over from other donors' samples. The chain joins TRBV9 to TRBJ1-3; no definite D call. The sequenced sample was tumor-adjacent breast tissue. CDR3 DNA: TGTGCCAGCAGCGTAGCTCCAGACTCTGGAAACACCATATATTTT. As protein: CASSVAPDSGNTIYF.